These 28 T cell receptor beta chains came from one sample sequenced in a study of radiation and T cells in renal cell carcinoma. The time point: blood 2 weeks post-SBRT. Treatment of the sample: 15 Gy SBRT to primary tumor, nephrectomy 4 weeks later. Some clones are missing from TCRdb's copy, which holds only in-frame ones; the method was immunoSEQ multiplex PCR. The sample contains some 150,000 clones, roughly 90% of which appear only once. The source was blood, collected from a patient whose treatment included radiotherapy and nephrectomy. Receptors originate from a woman aged 45-59 years with renal cell carcinoma.

This rearrangement joins TRBV9 to TRBJ2-1; TRBD1 is a possible D gene (5 bases). CDR3 length equals 14 residues. V lost 2 bases to trimming and J lost 5 bases, with 11 bases between them. Germline V gene data show CDR1 as SGDLS and CDR2 as YYNGEE. CDR3 in DNA: TGTGCCAGCAGCGTCCTTCAGGGAAACAATGAGCAGTTCTTC. This codes for CASSVLQGNNEQFF.

The chain is built from TRBV7-2 and TRBJ2-3; 11 positions match TRBD2. The germline V gene has CDR1 SGHTA and CDR2 FQGNSA. This CDR3 comprises 17 residues. With V trimmed by 6 bases and J by 2 bases, 10 bases remained unmatched. This CDR3 is CASRPISGGAPTDTQYF. The DNA of the CDR3 is TGTGCCAGCAGACCTATTAGCGGGGGGGCCCCCACAGATACGCAGTATTTT.

This chain connects TRBV11-1 to TRBJ2-5; D perhaps matches TRBD1 (6 bases). V was shortened by 3 bases and J by 2 bases, with 16 bases between the two germline ends. This CDR3 is built from 16 residues. CDR1 is SGHAT and CDR2 is FQDESV in the germline V gene (reference sequence). CDR3: CASSFGQLLEQETQYF. In DNA, the CDR3 is TGTGCCAGCAGCTTCGGACAGTTACTGGAACAAGAGACCCAGTACTTC.

This chain connects TRBV29-1 to TRBJ1-3, with 12 nucleotides matching TRBD1. The junction had 4 bases not matched to a gene; V was cut back by 4 bases and J by 3 bases. CDR3 length: 15 amino acids. Germline-derived CDR1 and CDR2 are SQVTM and ANQGSEA. The chain's CDR3 is CSVAGTGGSGNTIYF. The CDR3 nucleotides are TGCAGCGTTGCGGGGACAGGGGGCAGTGGAAACACCATATATTTT.

V is TRBV18 and J is TRBJ2-5; 9 bases line up with TRBD1. CDR3 length: 17 residues. V lost 3 bases, J lost 0 bases, and 8 bases stayed unmatched. CDR1 is KGHSH, CDR2 LQKENI, per germline. CDR3 coding DNA: TGTGCCAGCTCACCGATCCTCGGACAGGGGTACCAAGAGACCCAGTACTTC. Translated: CASSPILGQGYQETQYF.

The chain carries TRBV2 and TRBJ1-1, with D perhaps matching TRBD1 (6 bases). The V gene's germline CDR1 is SNHLY and CDR2 FYNNEI. V lost 6 bases and J lost 0, with 14 bases in between. The CDR3 has 15 amino acids. The CDR3 reads CASSRTEALNTEAFF. The DNA for the CDR3 is TGTGCCAGCAGCAGGACAGAAGCTCTGAACACTGAAGCTTTCTTT.

V is TRBV6-6 and J is TRBJ1-2; D is undetermined. Trimming left V 5 bases short and J 10 bases short, with 8 bases between. In germline, CDR1 is MNHNY, CDR2 SVGAGI (reference sequence). CDR3 length equals 10 residues. The CDR3 protein is CASSEGNYTF. In DNA form, the CDR3 reads TGTGCCAGCAGTGAAGGGAACTACACCTTC.

With regard to this clone: Other DNA sequences in the same sample also yield this CDR3. This chain connects TRBV6-5 to TRBJ1-1; the D is unclear. Trimming took off 6 bases at V and 0 bases at J, with 5 bases between the two ends. The CDR3 covers 12 residues. CDR1 is MNHEY and CDR2 is SVGAGI in the germline V gene. The CDR3 protein is CASSRLNTEAFF. As DNA, the CDR3 is TGTGCCAGCAGCCGACTGAACACTGAAGCTTTCTTT.

The V call is TRBV29-1, the J call TRBJ2-2; D ambiguous. This CDR3 has 14 residues. CDR1 is SQVTM and CDR2 is ANQGSEA in the germline V gene. V was clipped by 4 bases and J by 0 bases, with 9 bases between them. CDR3 sequence: CSVATASNTGELFF. Here the CDR3 DNA reads TGCAGCGTTGCAACCGCCTCGAACACCGGGGAGCTGTTTTTT.

This clone has a single count. The chain recombines TRBV6-5 with TRBJ2-3, with 11 bases matching TRBD1. Germline V gene sequence: CDR1 MNHEY, CDR2 SVGAGI. Losses at the gene ends were 5 bases for V and 6 bases for J; bases not matched to a gene: 7. The CDR3 spans 15 residues. CDR3 residues: CASSSRGQGGDTQYF. In nucleotides, the CDR3 is TGTGCCAGCAGTAGCCGGGGACAGGGGGGGGATACGCAGTATTTT.

V gene TRBV30 combines with J gene TRBJ1-5; D is perhaps TRBD1 (5 bases). The CDR3 contains 13 residues. Trimming pared 0 bases from V and 2 bases from J, leaving 5 bases between. Per germline, CDR1 GTSNPN and CDR2 SVGIG (reference sequence). CDR3 in amino acids: CAWSVQGNQPQHF. As DNA, the CDR3 is TGTGCCTGGAGTGTACAGGGCAATCAGCCCCAGCATTTT. The variable domain in full, with the rest retrieved from reference TRBV30 and TRBJ1-5, is SQTIHQWPATLVQPVGSPLSLECTVEGTSNPNLYWYRQAAGRGLQLLFYSVGIGQISSEVPQNLSASRPQDRQFILSSKKLLLSDSGFYLCAWSVQGNQPQHFGDGTRLSIL.

The chain combines TRBV6-5 with TRBJ1-4; D might be TRBD1 (5 bases). CDR3 length: 15 residues. From germline, CDR1 is MNHEY and CDR2 SVGAGI. V gave up 1 base and J gave up 2 bases, with 8 bases separating them. DNA of the CDR3: TGTGCCAGCAGTTACTTCCCAGGGACTAATGAAAAACTGTTTTTT. Translated: CASSYFPGTNEKLFF.

A single count supports this clone. This rearrangement joins TRBV5-6 to TRBJ1-1; TRBD1 might be the D (5 bases). The CDR3 has 15 residues. Looked up from germline, CDR1 is SGHDT and CDR2 is YYEEEE. V lost 1 base to trimming and J lost 1 base, with 11 bases between them. The CDR3 nucleotides read TGTGCCAGCAGCTTGTGGGGCAGAACGAACACTGAAGCTTTCTTT. It translates to CASSLWGRTNTEAFF.

This clone was detected only a few times. The rearrangement joins TRBV5-1 to TRBJ1-5, with a possible D match to TRBD1 (5 bases). Between the trimmed V and J ends, which lost 5 bases and 0 bases, there was a span of 15 bases. The germline gives CDR1 SGHRS, CDR2 YFSETQ. This CDR3 is 16 amino acids long. CDR3 DNA sequence: TGCGCCAGCAGTTTACTACCGACAGCTAGCAATCAGCCCCAGCATTTT. It specifies CASSLLPTASNQPQHF.

The rearrangement uses TRBV30 and TRBJ2-1, with D tentatively TRBD1 or TRBD2 (6 bases each). V was cut by 4 bases and J by 6 bases, with 25 bases left in between. Germline assignment: CDR1 GTSNPN and CDR2 SVGIG (reference sequence). This CDR3 is built from 17 residues. DNA for the CDR3: TGTGCCTGGACATTAAAACCGGGACTTCGCAGGGGCAATGAGCAGTTCTTC. This translates into CAWTLKPGLRRGNEQFF.

This chain connects TRBV6-1 to TRBJ1-5; D ambiguous. Germline V CDR1 and CDR2: MNHNS, SASEGT. The V end lost 7 bases, the J end lost 4 bases, and 8 bases lay between the germline ends. The CDR3 totals 12 residues. The CDR3 DNA reads as TGTGCCAGCACGAGGCCAAATCAGCCCCAGCATTTT. Encoded protein: CASTRPNQPQHF.

The V and J genes are TRBV4-2 and TRBJ1-2; D ambiguous. V was pared by 0 bases and J by 8 bases, with 10 bases between. Germline assignment: CDR1 LGHNA and CDR2 YNFKEQ. The CDR3 length is 13 residues. CDR3 bases: TGTGCCAGCAGCCAAGACAGGCCCGCAGGCTACACCTTC. Protein sequence: CASSQDRPAGYTF.

The V call is TRBV7-9, the J call TRBJ1-5; D uncertain. The CDR3 is 12 residues long. The V gene's germline CDR1 is SEHNR and CDR2 FQNEAQ (reference sequence). V was pared by 6 bases and J by 7 bases, with 10 bases between. CDR3 sequence (DNA): TGTGCCAGCAGTTACCAGAAGCAGCCCCAGCATTTT. Residues: CASSYQKQPQHF.

The rearrangement links TRBV19 to TRBJ1-1, with 8 bases identical to TRBD1. The CDR3 loop spans 15 amino acids. V was clipped by 4 bases and J by 5 bases; unmatched bases: 9. Germline V lookup: CDR1 LNHDA, CDR2 SQIVND (reference sequence). The CDR3 is CASSTPSGGRTEAFF. DNA for the CDR3: TGTGCCAGTAGTACCCCGTCAGGGGGCAGGACTGAAGCTTTCTTT.

V and J are TRBV19 and TRBJ1-2, with 8 bases that match TRBD1. The CDR3 totals 12 residues. CDR1 LNHDA and CDR2 SQIVND come from the germline V gene (reference sequence). The ends lost 7 bases at V and 8 bases at J; junction bases unmatched: 6. CDR3 in DNA: TGTGCCAGTACCACAGGGGGAGTAGGCTACACCTTC. Residues: CASTTGGVGYTF.

The V gene is TRBV28, the J gene TRBJ1-2, with unresolved D. The CDR3 length is 15 residues. V lost 3 bases and J lost 3, with 14 bases in between. The germline V gene encodes CDR1 MDHEN and CDR2 SYDVKM. The CDR3 DNA sequence: TGTGCCAGCAGTTTTCCACAAGGGAGATACTATGGCTACACCTTC. This sequence encodes CASSFPQGRYYGYTF.

The sample holds many counts of this clone. The rearrangement joins TRBV7-9 to TRBJ1-1; 8 positions match TRBD1. The CDR3 sequence is 15 residues long. V was pared by 6 bases and J by 4 bases, with 10 bases of the junction left unmatched. The germline V gene encodes CDR1 SEHNR and CDR2 FQNEAQ (reference sequence). CDR3 amino acids: CASRPKDRVGTEAFF. DNA for the CDR3: TGTGCCAGCAGGCCAAAGGACAGGGTCGGCACTGAAGCTTTCTTT.

This clone was observed a handful of times. V and J are TRBV2 and TRBJ1-4; the D gene is possibly TRBD1 (5 bases). CDR1 and CDR2 (germline): SNHLY, FYNNEI. CDR3 size: 14 residues. V lost 3 bases to trimming and J lost 4 bases, with 9 bases between them. The CDR3 DNA reads TGTGCCAGCAGTGACAGACAGAGTAATGAAAAACTGTTTTTT. This codes for CASSDRQSNEKLFF.

V usage is TRBV5-1 and J usage is TRBJ1-1; the D gene is possibly TRBD1 (6 bases). Germline V gene lookup returns CDR1 SGHRS and CDR2 YFSETQ. The CDR3 spans 15 residues. Trimming cost V 0 bases and J 3 bases, with 12 bases left between them. The CDR3 DNA reads TGCGCCAGCAGCTTGGAGGCAGGGGATCACACTGAAGCTTTCTTT. As protein: CASSLEAGDHTEAFF.

The CDR3 loop reads CATSVRIGETQYF. The CDR3 DNA reads as TGTGCCACCAGCGTCCGAATAGGGGAGACCCAGTACTTC. The chain has TRBV15 and TRBJ2-5; no firm D call. V lost 5 bases to trimming and J lost 5 bases, with 12 bases between them. This CDR3 spans 13 amino acids. CDR1 is LNHNV, CDR2 YYDKDF, per germline (reference sequence).

This chain uses TRBV19 with TRBJ2-5; 8 bases align to TRBD1. The CDR3 totals 13 residues. Germline V CDR1 and CDR2: LNHDA, SQIVND (reference sequence). After removal of 5 bases from V and 4 bases from J, the junction contained 3 bases not matched to a gene. The CDR3 loop is CASSVDRGETQYF. The CDR3 DNA sequence: TGTGCCAGTAGTGTTGACAGGGGAGAGACCCAGTACTTC. Combining the CDR3 with reference TRBV19 and TRBJ2-5 gives the whole variable domain DGGITQSPKYLFRKEGQNVTLSCEQNLNHDAMYWYRQDPGQGLRLIYYSQIVNDFQKGDIAEGYSVSREKKESFPLTVTSAQKNPTAFYLCASSVDRGETQYFGPGTRLLVL.

This rearrangement joins TRBV6-6 to TRBJ2-3; D is unclear. V was clipped by 6 bases and J by 1 base, with 14 bases between them. CDR1 MNHNY and CDR2 SVGAGI come from the germline V gene (reference sequence). This CDR3 comprises 15 residues. The CDR3 sequence is CASRQSNTGTDTQYF. DNA for the CDR3: TGTGCCAGCAGACAAAGTAATACAGGCACAGATACGCAGTATTTT.

This clone showed up just a few times. V usage is TRBV10-1 and J usage is TRBJ1-1; D gene uncertain. The ends were cut back, 0 bases at V and 5 bases at J, with 10 bases in the middle. CDR3 length: 14 residues. Looked up from germline, CDR1 is WNHNN and CDR2 is SYGVQD (reference sequence). The CDR3 bases are TGCGCCAGCAGTGAGTCTCCGGTGGGGACTGAAGCTTTCTTT. It encodes CASSESPVGTEAFF.